Below are 27 T cell receptor beta chains sequenced from a single sample in a study of blood T cell repertoires in COVID-19. Sequencing used immunoSEQ multiplex PCR; TCRdb keeps in-frame clones, though not all of them. This sample has around 170,000 clones, with approximately 89% found just once. Sequences were obtained from peripheral blood. These receptors came from a woman in her 30s with acute or convalescent COVID-19.

The chain is built from TRBV9 and TRBJ1-3; a possible D gene is TRBD1 (5 bases). The CDR3 has 15 residues. The germline CDR1 and CDR2 sequences are SGDLS and YYNGEE. V shed 4 bases and J shed 0 bases, with 11 bases lying between them. The CDR3 spells CASSPGRVSGNTIYF. As DNA, the CDR3 is TGTGCCAGCAGCCCAGGCAGGGTCTCTGGAAACACCATATATTTT.

A word on this clone: Other DNA sequences in this sample translate to the same CDR3. The CDR3 DNA reads TGTGCCAGCTCACCCTTAACAGGGAATGAGCAGTTCTTC. Amino acids: CASSPLTGNEQFF. The chain joins TRBV18 to TRBJ2-1; D perhaps matches TRBD1 (6 bases). Trimming took 3 bases from V and 7 from J, leaving 10 bases between them. The CDR3 is 13 amino acids. CDR1 and CDR2 (germline): KGHSH, LQKENI.

The chain couples TRBV6-6 to TRBJ2-1; D is uncertain. The CDR3 extends over 14 amino acids. CDR1 is MNHNY, CDR2 SVGAGI, per germline (reference sequence). Trimming pared 0 bases from V and 3 bases from J, leaving 6 bases between. For the CDR3, the DNA is TGTGCCAGCAGTTACTCAGGCGGCTACAATGAGCAGTTCTTC. Its protein product is CASSYSGGYNEQFF.

This chain uses TRBV24-1 with TRBJ2-1; perhaps TRBD1 as D (5 bases). Germline lookup yields CDR1 KGHDR and CDR2 SFDVKD. CDR3 length: 13 residues. Trimming removed 6 bases at V and 7 bases at J, with 12 bases between. Here the CDR3 reads CATSWGIRNEQFF. The DNA for the CDR3 is TGTGCCACCAGTTGGGGCATTAGGAATGAGCAGTTCTTC.

The rearrangement uses TRBV2 and TRBJ2-1, with 8 bases matching TRBD2. After removal of 6 bases from V and 2 bases from J, the junction contained 3 bases not matched to a gene. Germline V gene data show CDR1 as SNHLY and CDR2 as FYNNEI. The CDR3 loop spans 14 amino acids. The CDR3 DNA follows: TGTGCCAGCAGGAGCGGGAGCGCCTACAATGAGCAGTTCTTC. Protein sequence: CASRSGSAYNEQFF.

The chain is built from TRBV15 and TRBJ1-2; a possible D gene is TRBD1 (6 bases). The CDR3 is 17 amino acids. Trimming took off 0 bases at V and 4 bases at J, with 18 bases between the two ends. The germline gives CDR1 LNHNV, CDR2 YYDKDF (reference sequence). CDR3 coding DNA: TGTGCCACCAGCAGAGATTGGTGGTTGGACAGCGGCTATGGCTACACCTTC. This codes for CATSRDWWLDSGYGYTF.

The chain joins TRBV11-2 to TRBJ1-3; no clear D gene. The CDR3 runs to 17 residues. The V gene lost 2 bases and the J gene lost 1 base, with 15 bases spanning the gap. Germline-derived CDR1 and CDR2 are SGHAT and FQNNGV. CDR3 protein: CASSLSLVRGSGNTIYF. CDR3 coding DNA: TGTGCCAGCAGCTTATCCCTCGTTCGGGGTTCTGGAAACACCATATATTTT. Based on the CDR3 plus reference TRBV11-2 and TRBJ1-3, the full variable domain is EAGVAQSPRYKIIEKRQSVAFWCNPISGHATLYWYQQILGQGPKLLIQFQNNGVVDDSQLPKDRFSAERLKGVDSTLKIQPAKLEDSAVYLCASSLSLVRGSGNTIYFGEGSWLTVV.

The genes are TRBV5-4 and TRBJ1-1, with D tentatively TRBD1 (5 bases). V lost 0 bases, J lost 0 bases, and 9 bases lay in between. The CDR3 contains 15 residues. Germline loops: CDR1 SGHNT, CDR2 YYREEE (reference sequence). The DNA of the CDR3 is TGTGCCAGCAGCTTGGGGGGGAGGGTGAACACTGAAGCTTTCTTT. Its protein product is CASSLGGRVNTEAFF.

DNA for the CDR3: TGCGCCAGCAGCTTGGTAGCGGGAGGTGACAATGAGCAGTTCTTC. It encodes CASSLVAGGDNEQFF. The chain joins TRBV5-1 to TRBJ2-1; 10 positions agree with TRBD2. From germline, CDR1 is SGHRS and CDR2 YFSETQ. Germline trimming cut 0 bases from V and 5 bases from J; bases unmatched to any gene: 2. The CDR3 is 15 amino acids.

CDR3 nucleotide sequence: TGTGCCATCAGTGCGAGCCATGAGCAGTTCTTC. This encodes CAISASHEQFF. The rearrangement joins TRBV10-3 to TRBJ2-1; D remains unclear. With 4 bases removed from V and 8 bases from J, the gap between germline ends came to 6 bases. This CDR3 region has 11 residues. Germline-derived CDR1 and CDR2 are ENHRY and SYGVKD.

J is TRBJ2-7 and V is TRBV24-1; D perhaps matches TRBD1 (5 bases). Trimming stripped 4 bases from V and 9 bases from J, with 15 bases between. Per germline, CDR1 KGHDR and CDR2 SFDVKD. CDR3 length equals 13 residues. The CDR3 DNA is TGTGCCACCAGTGAAGGCCCAGGGAAAGGGCAGTACTTC. Protein: CATSEGPGKGQYF.

This clone turned up a few times. This chain's CDR3 is CAWTLTGKIPLHF. In nucleotides, the CDR3 is TGTGCCTGGACCCTTACAGGGAAAATACCCCTCCACTTT. This chain connects TRBV30 to TRBJ1-6; TRBD1 is a possible D gene (6 bases). Germline V gene lookup returns CDR1 GTSNPN and CDR2 SVGIG (reference sequence). The CDR3 has 13 residues. V was pared by 4 bases and J by 12 bases, with 16 bases between.

The chain is built from TRBV7-2 and TRBJ2-1; 7 bases map to TRBD2. Germline V lookup: CDR1 SGHTA, CDR2 FQGNSA. The CDR3 consists of 16 residues. V shed 5 bases and J 4 bases; nucleotides not matched to a gene: 11. The CDR3 nucleotides are TGTGCCAGCAGCATTAAAGCGGGGCTTATATACAATGAGCAGTTCTTC. This translates into CASSIKAGLIYNEQFF.

The chain uses TRBV6-5 and TRBJ1-6; D call uncertain. Germline V CDR1 and CDR2: MNHEY, SVGAGI. The CDR3 is made up of 15 amino acids. V was clipped by 2 bases and J by 6 bases, with 11 bases between them. DNA of the CDR3: TGTGCCAGCAGTTACCAAGGACTGGTTAATTCACCCCTCCACTTT. Translation gives CASSYQGLVNSPLHF.

The rearrangement uses TRBV5-8 and TRBJ1-1; D ambiguous. Germline CDR1 SGHTS, CDR2 YDEGEE. Trimming took off 2 bases at V and 0 bases at J, with 11 bases between the two ends. The CDR3 covers 15 residues. The CDR3 DNA sequence: TGTGCCAGCAGCTTATTCACTTTCATGAACACTGAAGCTTTCTTT. Translating it yields CASSLFTFMNTEAFF.

This chain links TRBV6-5 with TRBJ2-7; maybe TRBD1 (6 bases). The CDR3 totals 15 residues. Germline V gene data show CDR1 as MNHEY and CDR2 as SVGAGI. The V end lost 0 bases, the J end lost 7 bases, and 16 bases lay between the germline ends. Written as DNA, the CDR3 is TGTGCCAGCAGTTACTCGATGCTCGACAGGAGGGAGCAGTACTTC. This gives the protein CASSYSMLDRREQYF.

This chain joins TRBV10-1 and TRBJ2-2; 7 bases match TRBD1. Unmatched junction bases numbered 5, after V lost 6 bases and J lost 7 bases. The CDR3 contains 13 residues. Germline V lookup: CDR1 WNHNN, CDR2 SYGVQD (reference sequence). The DNA of the CDR3 is TGCGCCAGCAGATCGACAGGGAACGGGGAGCTGTTTTTT. Residues: CASRSTGNGELFF.

The rearrangement links TRBV3-1 (or the pseudogene TRBV3-2) to TRBJ2-1; TRBD2 might be the D (7 bases). V was cut by 5 bases and J by 10 bases, with 21 bases left in between. Germline-derived CDR1 and CDR2 are LGHDT and YNNKEL (reference sequence). This CDR3 is 15 amino acids long. DNA of the CDR3: TGTGCCAGCAGCTTCGGGACTACCGGGGGCGGGGAGCAGTTCTTC. Its translation is CASSFGTTGGGEQFF.

The chain links TRBV6-6 to TRBJ1-1; maybe TRBD1 (6 bases). Trimming left V 2 bases short and J 0 bases short, with 13 bases between. Germline assignment: CDR1 MNHNY and CDR2 SVGAGI (reference sequence). The CDR3 length is 16 residues. CDR3 coding DNA: TGTGCCAGCAGTTACCAGGGGCTCGATTTGAACACTGAAGCTTTCTTT. It encodes CASSYQGLDLNTEAFF.

The V and J genes are TRBV29-1 and TRBJ2-7; TRBD1 matches 7 bases. J gave up 2 bases and V 5 bases, and 12 bases lay outside the gene matches. The germline V gene encodes CDR1 SQVTM and CDR2 ANQGSEA. The CDR3 length is 15 residues. The CDR3 DNA sequence: TGCAGCGTTAGTACAGGGGCCGCTTTCGCCTACGAGCAGTACTTC. Protein: CSVSTGAAFAYEQYF.

This chain uses TRBV6-5 with TRBJ1-5, with a tentative D call TRBD1 (5 bases). Germline loops: CDR1 MNHEY, CDR2 SVGAGI. This CDR3 comprises 14 residues. V dropped 5 bases and J dropped 5 bases, with 13 bases sitting between them. The CDR3 sequence is CASSIGGPDQPQHF. The CDR3 DNA follows: TGTGCCAGCAGTATCGGGGGTCCCGATCAGCCCCAGCATTTT.

The J gene is TRBJ2-7, the V gene TRBV6-2 or TRBV6-3; possible D gene TRBD2, 6 bases. Trimming stripped 6 bases from V and 6 bases from J, with 18 bases between. Germline CDR1 reads MNHEY; CDR2 reads SVGEGT. This CDR3 region has 14 residues. This CDR3 reads CASSPWLASAEQYF. The DNA of the CDR3 is TGTGCCAGCAGCCCGTGGCTAGCGAGTGCCGAGCAGTACTTC.

V is TRBV11-2 and J is TRBJ2-1, with a possible D match to TRBD2 (6 bases). CDR1 is SGHAT and CDR2 is FQNNGV in the germline V gene. The CDR3 spans 15 residues. Between the trimmed V and J ends, which lost 6 bases and 2 bases, there was a span of 14 bases. As DNA, the CDR3 is TGTGCCAGCAGGCCTTCTAGCGCGGCCTACAATGAGCAGTTCTTC. Its translation: CASRPSSAAYNEQFF.

Note on this clone: A read error may produce the germline difference seen at one junction end. The chain employs TRBV29-1 and TRBJ1-2, with D perhaps TRBD1 (5 bases). The V gene's germline CDR1 is SQVTM and CDR2 ANQGSEA. This CDR3 is 12 amino acids long. The chain's CDR3 is CSVEGRDYGYTF. The CDR3 DNA reads TGCAGCGTTGAAGGCCGGGACTACGGCTACACCTTC.

The chain joins TRBV12-3 or TRBV12-4 to TRBJ2-2; D ambiguous. Trimming removed 3 bases from V and 6 bases from J, with 5 bases in between. This CDR3 has 12 amino acids. In nucleotides, the CDR3 is TGTGCCAGCAGTTTTTATTCCGGGGAGCTGTTTTTT. Residues: CASSFYSGELFF.

This rearrangement joins TRBV7-6 to TRBJ2-1; D is perhaps TRBD1 (5 bases). Trimming left V 5 bases short and J 9 bases short, with 11 bases between. The CDR3 sequence is 12 residues long. CDR1 is SGHVS, CDR2 FNYEAQ, per germline. The CDR3 region is CASSPRASEQFF. The CDR3 DNA reads TGTGCCAGCAGCCCCAGGGCTTCTGAGCAGTTCTTC.

This chain links TRBV2 with TRBJ2-7, with TRBD2 as a possible D gene (6 bases). V lost 7 bases and J lost 0, with 10 bases in between. There are 13 residues in the CDR3. Germline values: CDR1 SNHLY, CDR2 FYNNEI. The CDR3 spells CASTGGSSYEQYF. The CDR3, as DNA: TGTGCCAGCACTGGGGGGAGCTCCTACGAGCAGTACTTC.